A selection of T cell receptor beta chains follows, all from one sample in a study of early T cells in non-severe SARS-CoV-2 infection. TCRdb used MiXCR to reprocess the 5' RACE reads, holding one entry per CDR3 protein. The table includes 40,000 or so distinct CDR3 sequences, approximately 6% detected once. The sequenced sample was whole blood. These TCRs come from an adult who was a healthcare worker with PCR-confirmed SARS-CoV-2 infection or an uninfected control (not recorded which). Each CDR3 is given with its conserved first and last residue. A D gene is named only where the DNA matches it firmly. Expanded clones get a size class; other rows say once, few or many, or leave the size out.

>TRBV5-6|TRBJ2-1|many|-
CASSLGGAGSHEQFF
TGTGCCAGCAGCTTGGGGGGAGCTGGGAGCCATGAGCAGTTCTTC
>TRBV7-2|TRBJ2-2|many|-
CASSLDSGELFF
TGTGCCAGCAGCTTGGACAGCGGGGAGCTGTTTTTT
>TRBV23-1|TRBJ2-7|many|-
CASREGTAYEQYF
TGCGCCAGCAGAGAAGGGACGGCCTACGAGCAGTACTTC
>TRBV30|TRBJ1-2|many|TRBD1
CAWSVQQGAGYTF
TGTGCCTGGAGTGTACAACAGGGGGCTGGCTACACCTTC
>TRBV6-2/TRBV6-3|TRBJ2-3|many|-
CASSFGTTEPQYF
TGTGCCAGCTCTTTCGGGACGACAGAGCCGCAGTATTTT
>TRBV11-2|TRBJ2-7|many|-
CASSFLANTAYEQYF
TGTGCCAGCAGTTTCCTAGCCAACACGGCCTACGAGCAGTACTTC
>TRBV4-1|TRBJ2-3|many|TRBD2
CASEGLAGKITDTQYF
TGCGCCAGCGAAGGACTAGCGGGTAAAATCACAGATACGCAGTATTTT
>TRBV4-1|TRBJ2-3|few|TRBD1
CASSLGGVLDTQYF
TGCGCCAGCAGTTTAGGGGGCGTATTGGATACGCAGTATTTT
>TRBV6-6|TRBJ2-7|many|-
CASSASRGIFYEQYF
TGTGCCAGCAGTGCCTCCAGGGGAATTTTCTACGAGCAGTACTTC
>TRBV29-1|TRBJ2-3|-|TRBD2
CSVEDRGLAGVLDTQYF
TGCAGCGTTGAAGATCGGGGACTAGCGGGAGTATTGGATACGCAGTATTTT
>TRBV11-2|TRBJ2-4|many|-
CASSDRVRQYF
TGTGCCAGCAGCGACCGCGTCAGGCAGTACTTC
>TRBV12-5|TRBJ2-5|-|-
CASAVGGGSETQYF
TGTGCTAGTGCCGTGGGGGGGGGCAGTGAGACCCAGTACTTC
>TRBV9|TRBJ1-1|many|-
CASSPAGGRTEAFF
TGTGCCAGCAGCCCAGCGGGGGGAAGAACTGAAGCTTTCTTT
>TRBV27|TRBJ1-1|few|TRBD1
CASTSLDRENTEAFF
TGTGCCAGCACCTCACTGGACAGGGAGAACACTGAAGCTTTCTTT
>TRBV7-2|TRBJ2-7|many|-
CASSLALLYEQYF
TGTGCCAGCAGCTTAGCGCTACTATACGAGCAGTACTTC
>TRBV7-2|TRBJ2-5|few|TRBD2
CASSLTSSGTYQETQYF
TGTGCCAGCAGCTTGACTTCTAGCGGGACCTACCAAGAGACCCAGTACTTC
>TRBV21-1|TRBJ1-4|many|-
CASRTNEKLFF
TGTGCCAGCAGAACTAATGAAAAACTGTTTTTT
>TRBV20-1|TRBJ2-1|medium-sized|TRBD2
CSASAGGPAEQFF
TGCAGTGCTAGCGCGGGAGGGCCTGCTGAGCAGTTCTTC
>TRBV7-9|TRBJ2-3|-|TRBD2
CASSLTRGDLPADTQYF
TGTGCCAGCAGCTTGACGCGGGGGGACCTCCCCGCAGATACGCAGTATTTT
>TRBV29-1|TRBJ1-3|-|TRBD1
CSVAGTGGNGNTIYF
TGCAGCGTCGCCGGGACAGGGGGCAACGGAAACACCATATATTTT
>TRBV7-2|TRBJ2-3|few|TRBD2
CASSSPPAGGRTDTQYF
TGTGCCAGCAGCTCTCCTCCAGCGGGGGGTAGAACAGATACGCAGTATTTT
>TRBV6-6|TRBJ2-6|medium-sized|-
CASSYSLGAARRSGANVLTF
TGTGCCAGCAGTTACTCGTTAGGGGCCGCTAGACGCTCTGGGGCCAACGTCCTGACTTTC
>TRBV5-5|TRBJ2-5|many|-
CASSIRQASRETQYF
TGTGCCAGCAGCATCAGACAGGCCTCAAGGGAGACCCAGTACTTC
>TRBV7-2|TRBJ2-7|-|TRBD2
CASSLAIGRNSYEQYF
TGTGCCAGCAGCTTAGCGATCGGGAGGAATAGCTACGAGCAGTACTTC
>TRBV18|TRBJ2-5|many|TRBD2
CASSPIVLAGGQKTQYF
TGTGCCAGCTCACCCATTGTTCTAGCGGGAGGTCAGAAGACCCAGTACTTC
>TRBV4-1|TRBJ2-3|many|-
CASSSNTDTQYF
TGCGCCAGCAGTTCGAACACAGATACGCAGTATTTT
>TRBV2|TRBJ1-1|many|-
CAIEGRKAFF
TGTGCCATCGAGGGGCGGAAAGCTTTCTTT
>TRBV11-2|TRBJ1-2|many|TRBD1
CASSFGQGPSYGYTF
TGTGCCAGCAGCTTCGGACAGGGGCCTAGCTATGGCTACACCTTC
>TRBV19|TRBJ2-5|many|-
CASKASRRETQYF
TGTGCCAGTAAGGCTAGCAGGAGGGAGACCCAGTACTTC
>TRBV15|TRBJ1-3|medium-sized|TRBD1
CATSRTTGAGNTIYF
TGTGCCACCAGCAGAACCACAGGGGCTGGAAACACCATATATTTT
>TRBV29-1|TRBJ2-2|many|TRBD2
CSVIPGGTGELFF
TGCAGCGTTATCCCGGGGGGCACCGGGGAGCTGTTTTTT
>TRBV11-2|TRBJ1-3|many|-
CASSLVRAENTIYF
TGTGCCAGCAGCTTAGTCAGGGCTGAAAACACCATATATTTT
>TRBV3-1|TRBJ2-7|few|TRBD2
CASSPHGGSYEQYF
TGTGCCAGCAGCCCACACGGGGGGAGTTACGAGCAGTACTTC
>TRBV18|TRBJ1-1|many|-
CASSPKEGNTEAFF
TGTGCCAGCTCACCAAAGGAAGGGAACACTGAAGCTTTCTTT
>TRBV11-3|TRBJ2-5|many|TRBD1
CASSTSGGETQYF
TGTGCCAGCAGCACCTCAGGGGGAGAGACCCAGTACTTC
>TRBV5-1|TRBJ2-1|-|-
CASSLVGGIEQFF
TGCGCCAGCAGCTTGGTGGGTGGGATCGAGCAGTTCTTC
>TRBV19|TRBJ2-2|-|TRBD1
CASSTGAGELFF
TGTGCCAGTAGCACAGGGGCCGGGGAGCTGTTTTTT
>TRBV7-6|TRBJ2-3|few|-
CASSSRGSGTDTQYF
TGTGCCAGCTCTTCAAGGGGGTCGGGCACAGATACGCAGTATTTT
>TRBV12-3/TRBV12-4|TRBJ1-1|many|-
CASSFGRVGAFF
TGTGCCAGCAGTTTTGGCCGCGTGGGTGCTTTCTTT
>TRBV6-5|TRBJ2-3|many|-
CASGPPWDTQYF
TGTGCCAGCGGGCCCCCGTGGGATACGCAGTATTTT
>TRBV20-1|TRBJ1-4|medium-sized|TRBD1
CSARDWTGWEKLFF
TGCAGTGCTAGAGATTGGACAGGTTGGGAAAAACTGTTTTTT
>TRBV25-1|TRBJ2-2|many|TRBD1
CASSGTGDTGELFF
TGTGCCAGCAGTGGGACAGGGGACACCGGGGAGCTGTTTTTT
>TRBV30|TRBJ1-5|-|TRBD1
CAWRRQGDNQPQHF
TGTGCCTGGCGCCGACAGGGGGACAATCAGCCCCAGCATTTT
>TRBV7-9|TRBJ1-2|many|-
CASSPSYGYTF
TGTGCCAGCAGCCCTTCCTATGGCTACACCTTC
>TRBV20-1|TRBJ2-3|many|TRBD2
CSAWAGGGDTQYF
TGCAGTGCTTGGGCGGGGGGTGGAGATACGCAGTATTTT
>TRBV20-1|TRBJ1-1|many|-
CSVVGGPFNTEAFF
TGCAGTGTTGTAGGCGGACCGTTCAACACTGAAGCTTTCTTT